The source of this T cell receptor beta chain is a study of blood T cell repertoires in COVID-19. Looking at the study overall: There were acute and convalescent COVID-19 samples, and they came from the United States, Italy and Spain. Sources were T cells, B-cell-depleted T cells, or PBMCs; the material itself was cDNA or gDNA.

Original data processing: Cell counts per sample came from amplifying reference gene primers. Libraries were prepared by immunoSEQ multiplex PCR; TCRdb keeps only in-frame clonotypes and omits some of them. V, J and clone size were drawn from that table, and D and trimming were deduced from the DNA. The table includes more than 100,000 clones, roughly 87% detected once. This CDR3 contains 15 residues. V gave up 2 bases and J gave up 0 bases, with 10 bases separating them. The germline CDR1 and CDR2 sequences are MDHEN and SYDVKM. This sequence was found in a human donor in a cohort sampled during active COVID-19. The sample comprised peripheral blood. The genes are TRBV28 and TRBJ1-1; D gene unclear. The CDR3 is CASSLGQAMNTEAFF. The CDR3 DNA is TGTGCCAGCAGTTTAGGGCAGGCTATGAACACTGAAGCTTTCTTT.